The 25 T cell receptor beta chains below all came from one sample that was sequenced in a study of Ad26.COV2.S vaccination and SARS-CoV-2 variants. Treatment described: some 20 received Ad26.COV2.S at low or high dose, single or two shots; several received placebo; per-sample allocation not given. Material that was analyzed had been drawn on day 63 after the first vaccine or placebo injection. Generated by immunoSEQ multiplex PCR, the TCRdb table keeps only in-frame clones and is missing some. The table records roughly 510,000 clones, 87% of them present only once. The sample here was peripheral blood, taken in a trial of Ad26.COV2.S vaccine versus placebo. The receptors here all came from a person aged 18-65 years who received the Ad26.COV2.S COVID-19 vaccine or a placebo.

The chain uses TRBV12-3 or TRBV12-4 and TRBJ2-7; tentatively, D is TRBD1 or TRBD2 (5 bases each). This CDR3 is 11 amino acids long. V was shortened by 5 bases and J by 10 bases, with 12 bases between the two germline ends. The CDR3 here is CASSLRDRQYF. CDR3 coding DNA: TGTGCCAGCAGTCTCCGGGACCGACAGTACTTC.

The J gene is TRBJ2-7, the V gene TRBV6-2 or TRBV6-3; no reliable D call. Germline V gives CDR1 MNHEY, CDR2 SVGEGT. This CDR3 region has 11 residues. V lost 3 bases and J 5 bases, leaving 5 bases between the germline ends. As DNA, the CDR3 is TGTGCCAGCAGTTATTTAGACGAGCAGTACTTC. Translation gives CASSYLDEQYF.

Note on this clone: The same CDR3 arises from other DNA sequences in this sample as well. The chain joins TRBV19 to TRBJ1-1; D not certain. V was clipped by 1 base and J by 1 base, with 7 bases between them. This CDR3 is built from 14 residues. The germline V gene has CDR1 LNHDA and CDR2 SQIVND (reference sequence). Written as DNA, the CDR3 is TGTGCCAGTAGTATAGGCCGGGGGAACACTGAAGCTTTCTTT. It encodes CASSIGRGNTEAFF.

The chain uses TRBV13 and TRBJ2-1; 10 nucleotides align to TRBD2. Germline-derived CDR1 and CDR2 are PRHDT and FYEKMQ (reference sequence). The V and J ends lost 4 bases and 3 bases, in that order; junction bases with no gene match: 3. The length of the CDR3 is 15 residues. The CDR3 sequence is CASSYRTSGYNEQFF. The DNA for the CDR3 is TGTGCCAGCAGCTACCGGACTAGCGGCTACAATGAGCAGTTCTTC.

The V gene is TRBV9, the J gene TRBJ2-2; D is possibly TRBD1 (6 bases). V lost 3 bases and J lost 4, with 19 bases in between. The germline V gene encodes CDR1 SGDLS and CDR2 YYNGEE. The CDR3 loop spans 17 amino acids. The CDR3 DNA reads as TGTGCCAGCAGCGAACGGGCAGGGGTTGCGAGCACCGGGGAGCTGTTTTTT. Its protein product is CASSERAGVASTGELFF.

V usage is TRBV5-6 and J usage is TRBJ1-5; 7 bases line up with TRBD1. V was clipped by 5 bases and J by 9 bases; unmatched bases: 8. This CDR3 has 13 amino acids. In germline, CDR1 is SGHDT, CDR2 YYEEEE. CDR3 sequence (DNA): TGTGCCAGCAGTACAACAGGGGTGGGGCCCCAGCATTTT. This translates into CASSTTGVGPQHF.

The chain employs TRBV27 and TRBJ2-7, with TRBD1 identical over 7 bases. Germline CDR1 is MNHEY and CDR2 is SMNVEV (reference sequence). The V segment lost 8 bases and the J segment 1 base; nucleotides outside the gene matches: 5. CDR3 length: 13 amino acids. The CDR3 loop is CASGTAFSYEQYF. CDR3 bases: TGTGCCAGCGGGACAGCGTTTTCCTACGAGCAGTACTTC.

This clone came up once. The gene calls are TRBV27 and TRBJ1-1; D unclear. Germline V gene data show CDR1 as MNHEY and CDR2 as SMNVEV (reference sequence). The CDR3 has 14 residues. Trimming left V 3 bases short and J 3 bases short, with 11 bases between. The CDR3 here is CASSLLGLDTEAFF. CDR3 bases: TGTGCCAGCAGTTTGTTGGGGTTAGACACTGAAGCTTTCTTT.

The gene calls are TRBV18 and TRBJ1-3, with D perhaps TRBD1 (5 bases). This CDR3 contains 15 residues. Germline V gene sequence: CDR1 KGHSH, CDR2 LQKENI. V was pared by 0 bases and J by 4 bases, with 10 bases between. As DNA, the CDR3 is TGTGCCAGCTCACCACCCGGAGGGGCCGGAAACACCATATATTTT. This encodes CASSPPGGAGNTIYF.

The chain is built from TRBV3-1 (or the pseudogene TRBV3-2) and TRBJ1-6; 9 nucleotides match TRBD1. V trimming: 3 bases; J trimming: 10 bases; junction bases outside the gene matches: 10. CDR3 length: 16 residues. Germline values: CDR1 LGHDT, CDR2 YNNKEL (reference sequence). CDR3 in amino acids: CASSQKAGTGSSPLHF. CDR3 nucleotides: TGTGCCAGCAGCCAGAAAGCCGGGACAGGGTCATCACCCCTCCACTTT.

This clone was recorded once. The rearrangement links TRBV5-1 to TRBJ2-7; TRBD2 matches at 7 bases. J gave up 6 bases and V 6 bases, and 15 bases lay outside the gene matches. The CDR3 consists of 15 residues. The germline V gene has CDR1 SGHRS and CDR2 YFSETQ. CDR3 sequence: CASKPTWGTGGEQYF. The CDR3 DNA is TGCGCCAGCAAACCTACCTGGGGGACGGGGGGCGAGCAGTACTTC.

This clone was observed a handful of times. The V call is TRBV4-1, the J call TRBJ2-7; TRBD2 matches 10 bases. Trimming removed 6 bases from V and 7 bases from J; junction bases left unmatched: 15. CDR3 size: 16 residues. Germline CDR1 and CDR2: MGHRA and YSYEKL. CDR3 residues: CASRGSPAGGLGEQYF. The CDR3 DNA sequence: TGCGCCAGCAGGGGATCCCCAGCGGGAGGGTTAGGAGAGCAGTACTTC.

The V gene is TRBV9, the J gene TRBJ2-5, with D unresolved. The germline V gene has CDR1 SGDLS and CDR2 YYNGEE. The CDR3 loop spans 14 amino acids. Trimming left V 4 bases short and J 5 bases short, with 15 bases between. CDR3 in DNA: TGTGCCAGCAGCCCCCCCGGCCCCCCGGAGACCCAGTACTTC. Its translation: CASSPPGPPETQYF. Full variable domain (remainder filled in from reference TRBV9 and TRBJ2-5): DSGVTQTPKHLITATGQRVTLRCSPRSGDLSVYWYQQSLDQGLQFLIQYYNGEERAKGNILERFSAQQFPDLHSELNLSSLELGDSALYFCASSPPGPPETQYFGPGTRLLVL.

The chain couples TRBV27 to TRBJ2-7; a weak D match, TRBD2 (6 bases). Germline lookup yields CDR1 MNHEY and CDR2 SMNVEV (reference sequence). Trimming removed 5 bases from V and 2 bases from J, with 10 bases in between. The CDR3 consists of 13 residues. CDR3 in amino acids: CASSPTSTYEQYF. The CDR3 nucleotides are TGTGCCAGCAGTCCGACTAGTACCTACGAGCAGTACTTC.

This clone was seen only once. J is TRBJ1-2 and V is TRBV7-2, with unresolved D. CDR3 length: 14 residues. Trimming left V 5 bases short and J 0 bases short, with 10 bases between. The germline V gene encodes CDR1 SGHTA and CDR2 FQGNSA. This CDR3 is CASSRPGANYGYTF. CDR3 nucleotide sequence: TGTGCCAGCAGCCGTCCCGGGGCTAACTATGGCTACACCTTC.

The chain carries TRBV5-4 and TRBJ2-1; D unresolved. In germline, CDR1 is SGHNT, CDR2 YYREEE (reference sequence). The CDR3 loop spans 12 amino acids. Trimming removed 3 bases at V and 9 bases at J, with 10 bases between. The CDR3 spells CASSSALREQFF. DNA for the CDR3: TGTGCCAGCAGCTCGGCTTTGCGTGAGCAGTTCTTC.

V and J are TRBV9 and TRBJ1-1; no clear D. Germline values: CDR1 SGDLS, CDR2 YYNGEE. The V end lost 3 bases, the J end lost 8 bases, and 11 bases lay between the germline ends. The CDR3 loop spans 12 amino acids. DNA for the CDR3: TGTGCCAGCAGCGCCATGTCGGGAGAAGCTTTCTTT. It specifies CASSAMSGEAFF.

The chain uses TRBV7-8 and TRBJ1-4, with 8 bases matching TRBD1. V shed 2 bases, J shed 8 bases, and the junction held 7 bases outside the gene matches. Germline assignment: CDR1 SGHVS and CDR2 FQNEAQ. CDR3 size: 15 residues. CDR3 in amino acids: CASSLTGQGYEKLFF. In DNA, the CDR3 is TGTGCCAGCAGCTTAACAGGACAGGGATACGAAAAACTGTTTTTT.

The chain uses TRBV1 and TRBJ1-5; TRBD1 is the table's D call, not checked against the DNA. TRBV1 is a documented pseudogene. The CDR3 has 16 residues. In DNA form, the CDR3 reads TGCACCAGCAGCCGACCAATCGTGGCAGGGGGCCAGCCCCAGCATTTT. As protein: CTSSRPIVAGGQPQHF.

The chain uses TRBV19 and TRBJ1-2; D is ambiguous. V was shortened by 2 bases and J by 2 bases, with 21 bases between the two germline ends. Germline-derived CDR1 and CDR2 are LNHDA and SQIVND (reference sequence). The CDR3 consists of 18 residues. CDR3 coding DNA: TGTGCCAGTAGTATAATTTTCGTCGGAGTGAGAAAGAACTATGGCTACACCTTC. Its protein product is CASSIIFVGVRKNYGYTF.

The gene calls are TRBV6-5 and TRBJ2-2, with a possible D match to TRBD2 (5 bases). This CDR3 has 15 amino acids. V lost 7 bases and J 0 bases, leaving 12 bases between the germline ends. Per germline, CDR1 MNHEY and CDR2 SVGAGI. CDR3 DNA sequence: TGTGCCAGCACCAACCGACTATCGAACACCGGGGAGCTGTTTTTT. This codes for CASTNRLSNTGELFF.

This clone occurred a few times. The CDR3 nucleotides read TGTGCCAGCAGCCCGTCCTACGAGCAGTACTTC. The encoded protein is CASSPSYEQYF. V is TRBV16 and J is TRBJ2-7, with D hard to call. V was clipped by 4 bases and J by 1 base, with 2 bases between them. CDR3 length: 11 residues. Germline-derived CDR1 and CDR2 are KGHSY and FQNENV.

This clone was counted a single time. J is TRBJ2-7 and V is TRBV7-2, with 8 bases that match TRBD2. The germline CDR1 and CDR2 sequences are SGHTA and FQGNSA. CDR3 length: 14 residues. V lost 1 base and J lost 4; bases outside the gene matches: 3. Here the CDR3 reads CASSLGGGPYEQYF. CDR3 in DNA: TGTGCCAGCAGCTTAGGCGGGGGGCCTTACGAGCAGTACTTC. Supplemented by reference TRBV7-2 and TRBJ2-7, the full variable domain reads GAGVSQSPSNKVTEKGKDVELRCDPISGHTALYWYRQSLGQGLEFLIYFQGNSAPDKSGLPSDRFSAERTGGSVSTLTIQRTQQEDSAVYLCASSLGGGPYEQYFGPGTRLTVT.

The chain carries TRBV5-8 and TRBJ2-3, with D uncertain. Per germline, CDR1 SGHTS and CDR2 YDEGEE. This CDR3 comprises 13 residues. V lost 8 bases to trimming and J lost 4 bases, with 14 bases between them. The CDR3 DNA reads TGTGCCAGTCACATACCCCCCTCAGATACGCAGTATTTT. The encoded protein is CASHIPPSDTQYF.

The chain is built from TRBV9 and TRBJ1-2; D not resolved. The germline gives CDR1 SGDLS, CDR2 YYNGEE. V was pared by 4 bases and J by 6 bases, with 7 bases between. The CDR3 covers 11 residues. As DNA, the CDR3 is TGTGCCAGCAGCAGGAGGGATGGCTACACCTTC. Its protein is CASSRRDGYTF.